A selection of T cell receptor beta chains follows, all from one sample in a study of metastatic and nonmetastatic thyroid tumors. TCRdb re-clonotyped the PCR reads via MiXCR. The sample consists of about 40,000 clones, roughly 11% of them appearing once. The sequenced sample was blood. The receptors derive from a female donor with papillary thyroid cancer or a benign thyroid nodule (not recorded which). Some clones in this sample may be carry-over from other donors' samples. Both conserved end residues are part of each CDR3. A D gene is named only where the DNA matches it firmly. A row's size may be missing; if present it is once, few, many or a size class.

CDR3nt: TGTGCCACCAAACCGGGCGGGCCCTTCTATAATTCACCCCTCCACTTT
CDR3aa: CATKPGGPFYNSPLHF
d_gene: -
abundance: many
v_gene: TRBV15
j_gene: TRBJ1-6

CDR3nt: TGTGCTAGTGGTTTGGACTATGAGCGGTACTTC
CDR3aa: CASGLDYERYF
d_gene: -
abundance: -
v_gene: TRBV12-5
j_gene: TRBJ2-7

CDR3nt: TGCGCCAGCAGCTTGGCTCCCCACCCTTCCTACAATGAGCAGTTCTTC
CDR3aa: CASSLAPHPSYNEQFF
d_gene: -
abundance: many
v_gene: TRBV5-1
j_gene: TRBJ2-1

CDR3nt: TGTGCCAACAGAGACTCAGGGGCCAACGTCCTGACTTTC
CDR3aa: CANRDSGANVLTF
d_gene: -
abundance: -
v_gene: TRBV11-2
j_gene: TRBJ2-6

CDR3nt: TGTGCCAGCGGACGACAGTACGAGCAGTACTTC
CDR3aa: CASGRQYEQYF
d_gene: -
abundance: many
v_gene: TRBV2
j_gene: TRBJ2-7

CDR3nt: TGTGCCATCATTCCCGGGTCCTCCGTGTACCGAGGCTTC
CDR3aa: CAIIPGSSVYRGF
d_gene: -
abundance: few
v_gene: TRBV2
j_gene: TRBJ2-7

CDR3nt: TGTGCCAGCTCACCGCCGGGACAGGGAACCTACGAGCAGTACTTC
CDR3aa: CASSPPGQGTYEQYF
d_gene: TRBD1
abundance: -
v_gene: TRBV18
j_gene: TRBJ2-7

CDR3nt: TGTGCCAGCAGGGACCAGGGGGCGTATGGCTACACCTTC
CDR3aa: CASRDQGAYGYTF
d_gene: TRBD1
abundance: many
v_gene: TRBV12-3/TRBV12-4
j_gene: TRBJ1-2

CDR3nt: TGTGCCAGCAGCGTCCCATTGGCGGGGGGAGAGACCCAGTACTTC
CDR3aa: CASSVPLAGGETQYF
d_gene: TRBD2
abundance: many
v_gene: TRBV11-2
j_gene: TRBJ2-5

CDR3nt: TGTGCCAGCAGCTTAAGCACGGCGAAAGGAGGAGAGACCCAGTACTTC
CDR3aa: CASSLSTAKGGETQYF
d_gene: -
abundance: many
v_gene: TRBV7-2
j_gene: TRBJ2-5

CDR3nt: TGTGCCAGCAGCCTGGGGGCTTTGGGCGAGCAGTACTTC
CDR3aa: CASSLGALGEQYF
d_gene: -
abundance: many
v_gene: TRBV7-4
j_gene: TRBJ2-7

CDR3nt: TGTGCCATCAGTGAGGTCTACGATGGCGGGCAGTATTTT
CDR3aa: CAISEVYDGGQYF
d_gene: -
abundance: many
v_gene: TRBV10-3
j_gene: TRBJ2-3

CDR3nt: TGTGCCAGCAGCTTAGGAGGAGGCTCTGGGGCCAACGTCCTGACTTTC
CDR3aa: CASSLGGGSGANVLTF
d_gene: -
abundance: many
v_gene: TRBV11-2
j_gene: TRBJ2-6

CDR3nt: TGTGCCAGCAGTTACTCGAATAAGACCCAGTACTTC
CDR3aa: CASSYSNKTQYF
d_gene: -
abundance: many
v_gene: TRBV6-5
j_gene: TRBJ2-5